Presented here are 21 T cell receptor beta chains from one specimen sequenced in a study of T cell changes during pregnancy in multiple sclerosis. The repertoire was sequenced with immunoSEQ multiplex PCR; TCRdb's copy has only in-frame clones and lacks some. The profile shows 130,000 or so clones, 90% to 96% of them singletons. The input for sequencing was peripheral blood, taken after pregnancy. The receptors here all came from a female donor with multiple sclerosis, enrolled in a pregnancy study.

The rearrangement joins TRBV15 to TRBJ2-7; 7 bases align to TRBD1. V lost 0 bases, J lost 5 bases, and 7 bases stayed unmatched. Germline CDR1 LNHNV, CDR2 YYDKDF (reference sequence). The CDR3 consists of 15 residues. The CDR3 DNA sequence: TGTGCCACCAGCAGAGAAAGGACAGGAAACCACGAGCAGTACTTC. Amino acid sequence: CATSRERTGNHEQYF.

This rearrangement joins TRBV7-2 to TRBJ2-3; TRBD2 agrees at 7 bases. The ends lost 5 bases at V and 6 bases at J; junction bases unmatched: 11. CDR3 length: 15 amino acids. The germline CDR1 and CDR2 sequences are SGHTA and FQGNSA. In DNA form, the CDR3 reads TGTGCCAGCAGCCCTCCGGGACGGGGGGAGGATACGCAGTATTTT. Translating gives CASSPPGRGEDTQYF.

The chain recombines TRBV28 with TRBJ2-7, with 12 bases identical to TRBD2. This CDR3 comprises 16 residues. After removal of 0 bases from V and 4 bases from J, the junction contained 4 bases not matched to a gene. CDR1 MDHEN and CDR2 SYDVKM come from the germline V gene. The CDR3 here is CASSLWTSGSRYEQYF. The CDR3 DNA sequence: TGTGCCAGCAGTTTATGGACTAGCGGGAGTAGGTACGAGCAGTACTTC.

V is TRBV7-9 and J is TRBJ1-2; D may be TRBD1 (5 bases). CDR3 length equals 13 residues. CDR1 and CDR2 (germline): SEHNR, FQNEAQ (reference sequence). The V and J ends lost 2 bases and 7 bases respectively, with 11 bases between them. CDR3 bases: TGTGCCAGCAGCTTACAGGGATCAGGTGGCTACACCTTC. Translation: CASSLQGSGGYTF.

The J gene is TRBJ2-2, the V gene TRBV6-5, with 7 bases that match TRBD2. The CDR3 is 15 amino acids. V lost 5 bases to trimming and J lost 5 bases; unmatched junction nucleotides: 8. Germline CDR1 MNHEY, CDR2 SVGAGI. CDR3 in DNA: TGTGCCAGCAGTACCTCGGGAGGAGGGACCGGGGAGCTGTTTTTT. This encodes CASSTSGGGTGELFF.

The CDR3: CASSPGTAYEQYF. Here the CDR3 DNA reads TGTGCCAGCAGTCCCGGGACTGCCTACGAGCAGTACTTC. This chain joins TRBV6-6 and TRBJ2-7; possibly TRBD2 for D (6 bases). The CDR3 covers 13 residues. V gave up 5 bases and J gave up 2 bases, with 10 bases separating them. Per the germline V gene, CDR1 is MNHNY and CDR2 is SVGAGI (reference sequence).

The chain recombines TRBV6-5 with TRBJ1-1; D not certain. CDR1 MNHEY and CDR2 SVGAGI come from the germline V gene. Trimming left V 4 bases short and J 0 bases short, with 9 bases between. This CDR3 comprises 14 residues. Here the CDR3 reads CASSFEFMNTEAFF. As DNA, the CDR3 is TGTGCCAGCAGTTTCGAGTTCATGAACACTGAAGCTTTCTTT.

The V gene is TRBV19, the J gene TRBJ2-1, with TRBD1 identical over 7 bases. From germline, CDR1 is LNHDA and CDR2 SQIVND (reference sequence). V lost 5 bases, J lost 7 bases, and 11 bases stayed unmatched. This CDR3 is built from 15 residues. CDR3 residues: CASSERDRATNEQFF. The CDR3 bases are TGTGCCAGTAGTGAACGGGACAGAGCGACAAATGAGCAGTTCTTC.

The chain links TRBV4-3 to TRBJ1-4, with D uncertain. The CDR3 spans 14 residues. The V gene lost 4 bases and the J gene lost 4 bases, with 10 bases spanning the gap. Germline loops: CDR1 LGHNA, CDR2 YSLEER. For the CDR3, the DNA is TGCGCCAGCAGCCTTGACGGGATTAATGAAAAACTGTTTTTT. Translated, it gives CASSLDGINEKLFF.

The rearrangement uses TRBV5-1 and TRBJ2-3; 9 bases align to TRBD2. The J segment lost 2 bases and the V segment lost 2 bases, leaving 3 bases of the junction unmatched. Germline V gene sequence: CDR1 SGHRS, CDR2 YFSETQ. This CDR3 is 15 amino acids long. The CDR3 loop reads CASSFVAGATDTQYF. Here the CDR3 DNA reads TGCGCCAGCAGCTTTGTAGCGGGAGCCACAGATACGCAGTATTTT.

This chain joins TRBV7-9 and TRBJ2-7; the match to TRBD1 covers 10 bases. Germline V gives CDR1 SEHNR, CDR2 FQNEAQ (reference sequence). The CDR3 is 15 amino acids. The V segment lost 5 bases and the J segment 4 bases; nucleotides outside the gene matches: 8. The CDR3 is CASSALTGGTYEQYF. The CDR3 region has the DNA TGTGCCAGCAGCGCCCTGACAGGGGGCACGTACGAGCAGTACTTC.

There are many counts of this clone. The chain links TRBV6-1 to TRBJ1-1, with D perhaps matching TRBD1 (6 bases). This CDR3 contains 15 residues. V lost 0 bases and J lost 5, with 13 bases in between. From germline, CDR1 is MNHNS and CDR2 SASEGT. This chain's CDR3 is CASSEASRGGTEAFF. DNA of the CDR3: TGTGCCAGCAGTGAAGCTTCACGAGGGGGTACTGAAGCTTTCTTT.

The gene calls are TRBV19 and TRBJ1-1; D might be TRBD1 (5 bases). Germline assignment: CDR1 LNHDA and CDR2 SQIVND (reference sequence). The CDR3 extends over 14 amino acids. Trimming left V 6 bases short and J 8 bases short, with 19 bases between. CDR3 nucleotide sequence: TGTGCCAGTAGATCGGGGGTTGCAGGATTCGAAGCTTTCTTT. Translating gives CASRSGVAGFEAFF.

The chain recombines TRBV6-5 with TRBJ1-1, with unresolved D. Trimming left V 3 bases short and J 3 bases short, with 14 bases between. CDR3 length: 15 residues. The germline V gene has CDR1 MNHEY and CDR2 SVGAGI. CDR3 in amino acids: CASSYIAREDTEAFF. The CDR3 nucleotides read TGTGCCAGCAGTTATATAGCGAGGGAGGACACTGAAGCTTTCTTT.

The chain is built from TRBV5-4 and TRBJ2-7, with no clear D. V gave up 3 bases and J gave up 5 bases, with 9 bases separating them. This CDR3 is built from 12 residues. Germline V lookup: CDR1 SGHNT, CDR2 YYREEE (reference sequence). CDR3 sequence reads: CASSSYLDEQYF. The CDR3 DNA sequence: TGTGCCAGCAGCTCCTACCTCGACGAGCAGTACTTC.

V usage is TRBV5-5 and J usage is TRBJ2-7; 7 bases map to TRBD2. Germline trimming cut 4 bases from V and 8 bases from J; bases unmatched to any gene: 15. The germline CDR1 and CDR2 sequences are SGHKS and YYEKEE (reference sequence). This CDR3 contains 15 residues. The chain's CDR3 is CASSPPPAGTLKQYF. Here the CDR3 DNA reads TGTGCCAGCAGCCCCCCGCCAGCGGGGACCCTGAAGCAGTACTTC.

This clone was seen only once. J is TRBJ2-5 and V is TRBV19; 15 bases align to TRBD2. This CDR3 has 20 residues. The V segment lost 2 bases and the J segment 2 bases; nucleotides outside the gene matches: 12. Germline CDR1 LNHDA, CDR2 SQIVND (reference sequence). Here the CDR3 reads CASSIRRSGTSGRNQETQYF. DNA for the CDR3: TGTGCCAGTAGTATACGCCGGTCCGGGACTAGCGGGAGGAATCAAGAGACCCAGTACTTC.

This sequence joins TRBV7-9 and TRBJ2-5; the D gene is possibly TRBD2 (6 bases). The CDR3 runs 15 residues. Germline-derived CDR1 and CDR2 are SEHNR and FQNEAQ (reference sequence). V lost 2 bases and J lost 2, with 12 bases in between. The CDR3 reads CASSLIAAGQETQYF. CDR3 coding DNA: TGTGCCAGCAGCTTAATCGCGGCGGGGCAAGAGACCCAGTACTTC.

V gene TRBV7-9 combines with J gene TRBJ2-7, with D tentatively TRBD2 (6 bases). The CDR3 is 15 residues long. Germline CDR1 reads SEHNR; CDR2 reads FQNEAQ (reference sequence). V lost 3 bases to trimming and J lost 5 bases, with 17 bases between them. The CDR3 bases are TGTGCCAGCAGCTTCGGGGAGCGGGCTGCCCACGAGCAGTACTTC. Its translation: CASSFGERAAHEQYF.

This clone occurred once. The genes are TRBV15 and TRBJ2-5; 7 bases are shared with TRBD1. The last part of the DNA fits TRBJ2-7 better; the J call may be wrong. Per germline, CDR1 LNHNV and CDR2 YYDKDF (reference sequence). The CDR3 covers 16 residues. CDR3 amino acids: CATSMHSGTEIYEQYF. CDR3 coding DNA: TGTGCCACCAGCATGCACTCCGGGACAGAGATCTACGAGCAGTACTTC.

The chain carries TRBV2 and TRBJ2-2, with a tentative D call TRBD2 (6 bases). V shed 8 bases and J shed 4 bases, with 11 bases lying between them. Germline V gene lookup returns CDR1 SNHLY and CDR2 FYNNEI. The CDR3 has 13 residues. CDR3 residues: CASVEGSTGELFF. The CDR3 nucleotides read TGTGCCAGCGTGGAGGGGAGCACCGGGGAGCTGTTTTTT. The entire variable domain, with the rest obtained from reference TRBV2 and TRBJ2-2, is as follows: EPEVTQTPSHQVTQMGQEVILRCVPISNHLYFYWYRQILGQKVEFLVSFYNNEISEKSEIFDDQFSVERPDGSNFTLKIRSTKLEDSAMYFCASVEGSTGELFFGEGSRLTVL.